This T cell receptor (beta chain) was observed in a study of ipilimumab plus nivolumab after autologous stem cell transplantation. TCRdb keeps only in-frame clones here, not all; method: immunoSEQ multiplex PCR. The table includes approximately 9,800 clones, under 85% detected once. Germline V gene lookup returns CDR1 MGHDK and CDR2 SYGVNS. J lost 5 bases, V lost 6 bases, and 9 bases had no gene match. There are 15 residues in the CDR3. The rearrangement links TRBV25-1 to TRBJ2-5; 10 bases agree with TRBD2. The sequencing here drew on PBMCs, taken in a trial of ipilimumab plus nivolumab as post-transplant consolidation. The TCR sequence derives from a male donor with diffuse large B-cell lymphoma. This CDR3 is CASRGSGGPLETQYF. The CDR3 region has the DNA TGTGCCAGCAGGGGTAGCGGGGGGCCCTTGGAGACCCAGTACTTC.